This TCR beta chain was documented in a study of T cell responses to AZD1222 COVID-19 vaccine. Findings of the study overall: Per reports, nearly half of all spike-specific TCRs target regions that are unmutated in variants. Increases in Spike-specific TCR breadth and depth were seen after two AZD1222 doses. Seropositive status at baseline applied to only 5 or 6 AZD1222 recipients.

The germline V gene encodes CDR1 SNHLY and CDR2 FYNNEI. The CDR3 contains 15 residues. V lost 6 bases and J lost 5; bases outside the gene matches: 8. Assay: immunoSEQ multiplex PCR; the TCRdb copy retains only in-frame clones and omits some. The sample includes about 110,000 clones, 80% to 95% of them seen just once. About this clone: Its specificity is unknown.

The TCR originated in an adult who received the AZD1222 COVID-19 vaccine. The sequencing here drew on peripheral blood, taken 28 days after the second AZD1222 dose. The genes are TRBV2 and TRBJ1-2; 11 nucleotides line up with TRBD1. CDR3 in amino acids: CASSPGTGGTYGYTF. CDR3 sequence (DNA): TGTGCCAGCAGCCCCGGGACAGGGGGAACATATGGCTACACCTTC.